These T cell receptor beta chains were read from a single sample in a study of blood T cells in healthy people across ages. TCRdb re-called the 5' RACE reads through MiXCR, storing one row per CDR3 protein. Here the sample spans roughly 1.5 million distinct CDR3 sequences, under 55% being singletons. The sample consisted of blood. Source of these receptors: a woman between 18 and 29 years old in good health. CDR3s include the opening cysteine and the closing phenylalanine or tryptophan. D genes are given only for firm matches. Some rows have no size entry. The others give once, few or many, or a class for an expanded clone.

D: TRBD1; J: TRBJ1-4; V: TRBV4-1; size: .; CDR3: CASSPRGPGGTNEKLFF; DNA: TGCGCCAGCAGCCCGAGGGGGCCCGGAGGAACTAATGAAAAACTGTTTTTT
D: .; J: TRBJ2-1; V: TRBV6-2/TRBV6-3; size: .; CDR3: CASSYYPESSYNEQFF; DNA: TGTGCCAGCAGTTACTATCCAGAGAGCTCCTACAATGAGCAGTTCTTC
D: .; J: TRBJ1-6; V: TRBV11-2; size: .; CDR3: CASSFWTARLDSPLHF; DNA: TGTGCCAGCAGCTTCTGGACAGCCCGTTTGGATTCACCCCTCCACTTT
D: TRBD1; J: TRBJ2-3; V: TRBV20-1; size: .; CDR3: CSVDRAATDTQYF; DNA: TGCAGTGTCGACAGGGCCGCCACAGATACGCAGTATTTT
D: .; J: TRBJ1-1; V: TRBV5-1; size: .; CDR3: CASSLEGLGSEAFF; DNA: TGCGCCAGCAGCTTGGAGGGCCTGGGGTCTGAAGCTTTCTTT
D: .; J: TRBJ1-4; V: TRBV6-5; size: .; CDR3: CASRLGDGKLFF; DNA: TGTGCCAGCAGGCTAGGGGATGGAAAACTGTTTTTT
D: TRBD2; J: TRBJ2-3; V: TRBV29-1; size: .; CDR3: CSPRLANTDTQYF; DNA: TGCAGCCCAAGACTAGCGAACACAGATACGCAGTATTTT
D: .; J: TRBJ2-3; V: TRBV18; size: .; CDR3: CASSPPNLGPIKSDTQYF; DNA: TGTGCCAGCTCACCACCAAATCTCGGGCCCATCAAATCAGATACGCAGTATTTT
D: .; J: TRBJ2-7; V: TRBV3-1; size: .; CDR3: CASSHTGTYF; DNA: TGTGCCAGCAGCCACACCGGGACGTACTTC
D: .; J: TRBJ2-3; V: TRBV7-9; size: .; CDR3: CASARRGAQYF; DNA: TGTGCCAGCGCCAGGAGGGGGGCGCAGTATTTT
D: TRBD2; J: TRBJ2-1; V: TRBV9; size: few; CDR3: CASSEVRLADANEQFF; DNA: TGTGCCAGCAGCGAAGTAAGACTAGCGGATGCCAATGAGCAGTTCTTC
D: .; J: TRBJ2-1; V: TRBV12-3/TRBV12-4; size: .; CDR3: CASSSPINEQFF; DNA: TGTGCCAGCAGTTCCCCCATCAATGAGCAGTTCTTC
D: .; J: TRBJ1-2; V: TRBV11-2; size: once; CDR3: CASSLAGAHYGYTF; DNA: TGTGCCAGCAGCTTAGCAGGGGCACACTATGGCTACACCTTC
D: .; J: TRBJ2-1; V: TRBV30; size: .; CDR3: CAWMATGLQETQFF; DNA: TGTGCCTGGATGGCTACAGGGTTACAAGAGACCCAGTTCTTC
D: TRBD2; J: TRBJ2-4; V: TRBV12-3/TRBV12-4; size: few; CDR3: CASSFTSGGDIQYF; DNA: TGTGCCAGCAGTTTTACTAGCGGGGGGGACATTCAGTACTTC
D: .; J: TRBJ1-2; V: TRBV5-1; size: few; CDR3: CASSLGEYLYGYTF; DNA: TGCGCCAGCAGCTTGGGGGAGTATCTATACGGCTACACCTTC
D: TRBD2; J: TRBJ2-5; V: TRBV6-2/TRBV6-3; size: .; CDR3: CASSYASGGQETQYF; DNA: TGTGCCAGCAGTTACGCTAGCGGGGGGCAAGAGACCCAGTACTTC
D: TRBD2; J: TRBJ2-1; V: TRBV24-1; size: few; CDR3: CATSEVITGTIPYNEQFF; DNA: TGTGCCACCAGTGAGGTGATTACCGGGACTATACCCTACAATGAGCAGTTCTTC
D: .; J: TRBJ2-1; V: TRBV20-1; size: .; CDR3: CTAAAGLYNEQFF; DNA: TGCACCGCAGCGGCAGGGTTATACAATGAGCAGTTCTTC